This record concerns one T cell receptor beta chain sequence. Its antigen is undetermined. Clones were read by immunoSEQ multiplex PCR, and TCRdb kept only the in-frame ones, dropping some. The sample records fewer than 90,000 clones, around 84% being singletons. The data are from a study of OX40 agonist ivuxolimab in advanced cancers. Looking at the study overall: Patients were treated with ivuxolimab, an agonistic anti-OX40 (CD134) antibody. At 82.7% male, the cohort had a mean age of about 55 years, ranging from roughly 20 to 79.

Germline lookup yields CDR1 SGHNT and CDR2 YYREEE (reference sequence). This CDR3 has 12 residues. V was clipped by 0 bases and J by 4 bases, with 2 bases between them. Study results and limitations: There were, on average, more expanded clones in CD8+ T cells than in CD4+.

The chain recombines TRBV5-4 with TRBJ1-3; D is undetermined. This clonotype originated in an adult with an advanced solid tumor such as melanoma, head and neck, liver or kidney cancer. The sample was CD4+ or CD8+ T cells sorted from blood, taken in a trial of the OX40 agonist ivuxolimab. CDR3 DNA sequence: TGTGCCAGCAGCTTGGCAGGAAACACCATATATTTT. Its translation: CASSLAGNTIYF.